This T cell receptor beta chain was captured by sequencing in a study of T cells in Graves' hyperthyroidism and ophthalmopathy. Study outcomes and limitations: Researchers report that a 13 V-J model separated ophthalmopathy from stable hyperthyroidism.

A remark on this clonotype: Its antigen is currently unknown.

Authors of the study amplified TCR beta CDR3 regions from RNA transcripts. A first-round RT-PCR of the TCR CDR3 used the HTBI primer set. TCRdb itself ran the multiplex PCR reads through MiXCR, one entry per CDR3 protein. The data hold under 250,000 distinct CDR3 sequences, with about a sixth observed a single time. V lost 1 base to trimming and J lost 3 bases; unmatched junction nucleotides: 13. Germline CDR1 and CDR2: DFQATT and SNEGSKA (reference sequence). This CDR3 is 17 amino acids long. Diagnoses used clinical symptoms, serum thyroxine and TRAb, thyroid ultrasound and orbital computed tomography.

The genes are TRBV20-1 and TRBJ2-7; 9 nucleotides match TRBD1. The material sequenced was blood. The receptor comes from a woman aged 50 to 60 with Graves' hyperthyroidism. DNA for the CDR3: TGCAGTGCTAGAGGACCACTCGGGACAGGGCTTTACTACGAGCAGTACTTC. This translates into CSARGPLGTGLYYEQYF.